This passage covers 20 T cell receptor beta chains from one sample sequenced in a study of blood T cell repertoires in COVID-19. The protocol was immunoSEQ multiplex PCR, while the TCRdb copy is restricted to in-frame clones and leaves out a portion. Counted here are more than 60,000 clones, 90% occurring once; the ten biggest clones make up 6.9%. Sequenced: peripheral blood. The receptors originated from a human donor in a cohort sampled during active COVID-19.

This chain connects TRBV28 to TRBJ2-7; D is perhaps TRBD1 (5 bases). V gave up 2 bases and J gave up 4 bases, with 18 bases separating them. Germline CDR1 MDHEN, CDR2 SYDVKM. CDR3 length: 16 residues. Here the CDR3 DNA reads TGTGCCAGCAGTTTAAGTAGGGGTAGGGATTGGTACGAGCAGTACTTC. Protein product: CASSLSRGRDWYEQYF.

The CDR3 DNA follows: TGTGCCACCAGCAGTATAAACGGGGAGGGCGACTATGGCTACACCTTC. Its protein is CATSSINGEGDYGYTF. The chain combines TRBV15 with TRBJ1-2; D is unclear. Germline lookup yields CDR1 LNHNV and CDR2 YYDKDF (reference sequence). The CDR3 has 16 residues. V was trimmed by 3 bases and J by 3 bases, leaving 17 bases between them.

The chain carries TRBV19 and TRBJ2-7; 8 bases are a match to TRBD1. Losses at the gene ends were 7 bases for V and 2 bases for J; bases not matched to a gene: 4. The CDR3 has 13 residues. Germline lookup yields CDR1 LNHDA and CDR2 SQIVND (reference sequence). The CDR3 sequence is CASTGTGAYEQYF. CDR3 nucleotides: TGTGCCAGTACCGGGACAGGAGCCTACGAGCAGTACTTC.

This clone came up once. The CDR3 DNA is TGTGCCAGCATTTGGCCGAACACCGGGGAGCTGTTTTTT. It specifies CASIWPNTGELFF. V and J are TRBV6-5 and TRBJ2-2; D remains ambiguous. The CDR3 extends over 13 amino acids. Germline V gene lookup returns CDR1 MNHEY and CDR2 SVGAGI. Trimming cost V 7 bases and J 0 bases, with 6 bases left between them.

This clone was found a few times. This chain links TRBV7-2 with TRBJ1-6, with no clear D. This CDR3 region has 19 residues. The ends were cut back, 5 bases at V and 5 bases at J, with 25 bases in the middle. Germline values: CDR1 SGHTA, CDR2 FQGNSA. The CDR3 DNA is TGTGCCAGCAGCCCTATTCGGGTGCCGGGATCGATCCATAATTCACCCCTCCACTTT. Its translation is CASSPIRVPGSIHNSPLHF. The whole variable domain, filled in from reference TRBV7-2 and TRBJ1-6, reads GAGVSQSPSNKVTEKGKDVELRCDPISGHTALYWYRQSLGQGLEFLIYFQGNSAPDKSGLPSDRFSAERTGGSVSTLTIQRTQQEDSAVYLCASSPIRVPGSIHNSPLHFGNGTRLTVT.

The J gene is TRBJ1-2, the V gene TRBV9, with D perhaps matching TRBD1 (6 bases). The length of the CDR3 is 15 residues. Trimming shortened V by 0 bases and J by 2 bases, and 11 bases separated the two germline ends. Germline V lookup: CDR1 SGDLS, CDR2 YYNGEE. The DNA for the CDR3 is TGTGCCAGCAGCGTAGAGAACACAGGGAACTATGGCTACACCTTC. It codes for CASSVENTGNYGYTF.

The V call is TRBV9, the J call TRBJ2-7; 7 nucleotides line up with TRBD1. The CDR3 contains 16 residues. From germline, CDR1 is SGDLS and CDR2 YYNGEE. Losses at the gene ends were 0 bases for V and 5 bases for J; bases not matched to a gene: 11. The CDR3 DNA reads as TGTGCCAGCAGCGTAGGTTCGATCGGACAGGACCACGAGCAGTACTTC. Protein sequence: CASSVGSIGQDHEQYF. Full variable domain (rest looked up from reference TRBV9 and TRBJ2-7): DSGVTQTPKHLITATGQRVTLRCSPRSGDLSVYWYQQSLDQGLQFLIQYYNGEERAKGNILERFSAQQFPDLHSELNLSSLELGDSALYFCASSVGSIGQDHEQYFGPGTRLTVT.

The CDR3 here is CASSRRTSGGDEQYF. DNA of the CDR3: TGTGCCAGCAGTCGGAGAACTAGCGGGGGTGACGAGCAGTACTTC. This chain connects TRBV2 to TRBJ2-7, with 11 bases aligning to TRBD2. The germline CDR1 and CDR2 sequences are SNHLY and FYNNEI. The CDR3 covers 15 residues. Trimming removed 5 bases from V and 5 bases from J; junction bases left unmatched: 8.

The chain joins TRBV28 to TRBJ2-2; possible D gene TRBD2, 5 bases. The V gene's germline CDR1 is MDHEN and CDR2 SYDVKM. The CDR3 has 14 residues. Trimming took 2 bases from V and 6 from J, leaving 10 bases between them. CDR3 in DNA: TGTGCCAGCAGTTTAGTGGGAGCCTCCGGGGAGCTGTTTTTT. This gives the protein CASSLVGASGELFF. Full variable domain (outside the CDR3, taken from reference TRBV28 and TRBJ2-2): DVKVTQSSRYLVKRTGEKVFLECVQDMDHENMFWYRQDPGLGLRLIYFSYDVKMKEKGDIPEGYSVSREKKERFSLILESASTNQTSMYLCASSLVGASGELFFGEGSRLTVL.

This clone was seen only once. The chain is built from TRBV11-2 and TRBJ2-7, with 10 bases identical to TRBD1. CDR1 SGHAT and CDR2 FQNNGV come from the germline V gene. The CDR3 totals 14 residues. Trimming at V came to 6 bases and at J to 9 bases, leaving 11 bases not matched to a gene. The CDR3 is CASRRPGQGSRQYF. The CDR3 bases are TGTGCCAGCAGGCGACCGGGACAGGGGAGTAGGCAGTACTTC.

The rearrangement joins TRBV7-2 to TRBJ1-3, with D tentatively TRBD1 (5 bases). This CDR3 contains 16 residues. Trimming removed 0 bases at V and 3 bases at J, with 12 bases between. In germline, CDR1 is SGHTA, CDR2 FQGNSA. CDR3 nucleotide sequence: TGTGCCAGCAGCTTAGCCCCCGGGGGTCTTGGAAACACCATATATTTT. This codes for CASSLAPGGLGNTIYF.

This sequence joins TRBV7-8 and TRBJ1-2; 9 bases line up with TRBD1. The CDR3 totals 17 residues. V gave up 2 bases and J gave up 2 bases; unmatched junction bases: 9. The V gene's germline CDR1 is SGHVS and CDR2 FQNEAQ. CDR3 coding DNA: TGTGCCAGCAGCTTAACGAGTACCGGGACAGGGAACTATGGCTACACCTTC. Its translation: CASSLTSTGTGNYGYTF.

Written as DNA, the CDR3 is TGCGCCAGCAGCCAAGAAGCTAGCGGGGGCCAGACCCAGTACTTC. Its translation is CASSQEASGGQTQYF. The V call is TRBV4-1, the J call TRBJ2-5, with 10 bases that match TRBD2. The CDR3 runs 15 residues. Per germline, CDR1 MGHRA and CDR2 YSYEKL. V trimming: 0 bases; J trimming: 6 bases; junction bases outside the gene matches: 4.

The chain recombines TRBV5-1 with TRBJ2-7; a possible D gene is TRBD1 (5 bases). Deletions cut 0 bases from V and 2 bases from J, with 12 bases between. Per the germline V gene, CDR1 is SGHRS and CDR2 is YFSETQ. The CDR3 has 15 amino acids. Written as DNA, the CDR3 is TGCGCCAGCAGCTTGGACCCCAGGGCTGCCTACGAGCAGTACTTC. As protein: CASSLDPRAAYEQYF.

The chain employs TRBV10-2 and TRBJ2-7, with 7 bases aligning to TRBD1. The CDR3 length is 15 residues. Unmatched junction bases numbered 6, after V lost 4 bases and J lost 0 bases. Germline assignment: CDR1 WSHSY and CDR2 SAAADI. The CDR3 nucleotides read TGCGCCAGCAGTGTAGGGGGCGGCCTCTCCTACGAGCAGTACTTC. This codes for CASSVGGGLSYEQYF.

The gene calls are TRBV10-3 and TRBJ1-2; D perhaps matches TRBD1 (5 bases). Germline values: CDR1 ENHRY, CDR2 SYGVKD. V shed 3 bases and J shed 4 bases, with 9 bases lying between them. This CDR3 region has 13 residues. CDR3 nucleotide sequence: TGTGCCATCAGTGACAGGGCACCCTATGGCTACACCTTC. Amino acids: CAISDRAPYGYTF.

This clone was detected a few times. Here the CDR3 DNA reads TGTGCCAGCAGCTTATGGCGGGAGACAGGGGCGACCGAGCAGTACTTC. Its protein product is CASSLWRETGATEQYF. The chain couples TRBV7-2 to TRBJ2-7; the D gene is possibly TRBD1 (8 bases). CDR3 length: 16 amino acids. Germline V gives CDR1 SGHTA, CDR2 FQGNSA. V lost 2 bases, J lost 6 bases, and 20 bases lay in between.

The chain couples TRBV7-9 to TRBJ1-2; possible D gene TRBD1, 6 bases. The V gene lost 5 bases and the J gene lost 4 bases, with 14 bases spanning the gap. The CDR3 sequence is 14 residues long. Germline values: CDR1 SEHNR, CDR2 FQNEAQ (reference sequence). CDR3 in DNA: TGTGCCAGCAGCCTGAGCGACAGGAGCTATGGCTACACCTTC. Its translation is CASSLSDRSYGYTF.

The chain is built from TRBV6-5 and TRBJ2-1, with TRBD2 matching over 10 bases. This CDR3 has 16 residues. The V segment lost 0 bases and the J segment 8 bases; nucleotides outside the gene matches: 7. Germline V gene lookup returns CDR1 MNHEY and CDR2 SVGAGI. CDR3 nucleotides: TGTGCCAGCAGTTACTCGGCTAGCGGGGGCCGGGATGAGCAGTTCTTC. Translation: CASSYSASGGRDEQFF.

V is TRBV7-2 and J is TRBJ1-1; 10 nucleotides align to TRBD1. The junction had 5 bases not matched to a gene; V was cut back by 5 bases and J by 5 bases. This CDR3 region has 14 residues. Germline assignment: CDR1 SGHTA and CDR2 FQGNSA. CDR3 amino acids: CASSKGQGWTEAFF. CDR3 nucleotides: TGTGCCAGCAGCAAGGGACAGGGGTGGACTGAAGCTTTCTTT. Complete variable domain (other parts from reference TRBV7-2 and TRBJ1-1): GAGVSQSPSNKVTEKGKDVELRCDPISGHTALYWYRQSLGQGLEFLIYFQGNSAPDKSGLPSDRFSAERTGGSVSTLTIQRTQQEDSAVYLCASSKGQGWTEAFFGQGTRLTVV.